Listed below are T cell receptor beta chains from one sample, sequenced in a study of cytomegalovirus exposure and HLA in healthy donors. Produced via immunoSEQ multiplex PCR; TCRdb's table is partial and in-frame only. The table includes some 240,000 clones, 78% detected once. The sample consisted of PBMCs. Every receptor here comes from a male donor in good health and CMV-seronegative. The CDR3 runs from the conserved cysteine through the conserved F or W. The D gene is left open where the match is weak. The listing skips clone size in some rows; elsewhere it reads once, few, many or a size class.

j_gene | abundance | d_gene | v_gene | CDR3aa | CDR3nt
TRBJ1-2 | - | TRBD1 | TRBV9 | CASSPPPGQGYRGYGYTF | TGTGCCAGCAGCCCACCGCCGGGACAGGGGTATAGAGGCTATGGCTACACCTTC
TRBJ2-7 | - | TRBD1 | TRBV5-5 | CASRASGTGIYEQYF | TGTGCCAGCAGAGCATCCGGGACAGGGATTTACGAGCAGTACTTC
TRBJ2-3 | - | - | TRBV5-6 | CASSSVQGDTQYF | TGTGCCAGCAGCTCAGTTCAGGGCGATACGCAGTATTTT
TRBJ1-1 | - | TRBD1 | TRBV5-1 | CASSPGTALNTEAFF | TGCGCCAGCAGCCCTGGGACAGCATTAAACACTGAAGCTTTCTTT
TRBJ2-3 | once | TRBD2 | TRBV9 | CASSVSGRLDTQYF | TGTGCCAGCAGCGTTAGCGGGAGGTTAGATACGCAGTATTTT
TRBJ2-3 | - | TRBD2 | TRBV19 | CASSIQLAGPDTQYF | TGTGCCAGTAGTATACAACTAGCGGGACCAGATACGCAGTATTTT
TRBJ2-7 | - | TRBD1 | TRBV11-2 | CASSVRQGASLDEQYF | TGTGCCAGCAGCGTAAGACAGGGGGCGTCCTTGGACGAGCAGTACTTC
TRBJ2-4 | - | - | TRBV27 | CASSLFDRLAKNIQYF | TGTGCCAGCAGTTTATTCGACAGGTTAGCCAAAAACATTCAGTACTTC
TRBJ2-1 | few | TRBD2 | TRBV4-1 | CASSTGLAGGPDNEQFF | TGCGCCAGCAGCACGGGACTAGCGGGAGGGCCTGACAATGAGCAGTTCTTC
TRBJ2-2 | - | - | TRBV6-4 | CASSESLLNTGELFF | TGTGCCAGCAGTGAGTCCCTACTGAACACCGGGGAGCTGTTTTTT
TRBJ2-3 | - | TRBD2 | TRBV7-3 | CASSLTGIAGGTDTQYF | TGTGCCAGCAGCTTAACGGGAATAGCGGGGGGCACAGATACGCAGTATTTT
TRBJ2-2 | - | - | TRBV7-6 | CASRFQGTSANTGELFF | TGTGCCAGCAGGTTTCAGGGGACCTCAGCGAACACCGGGGAGCTGTTTTTT
TRBJ2-1 | - | TRBD1 | TRBV7-8 | CASSRTGGNNEQFF | TGTGCCAGCAGCCGGACAGGGGGCAACAATGAGCAGTTCTTC
TRBJ2-2 | - | - | TRBV12-1 | CASTRLAGEDTGELFF | TGTGCCAGCACGAGACTAGCGGGAGAAGACACCGGGGAGCTGTTTTTT
TRBJ1-1 | - | - | TRBV28 | CASSSPGRNTEAFF | TGTGCCAGCAGTTCCCCCGGGAGGAACACTGAAGCTTTCTTT
TRBJ2-5 | - | TRBD2 | TRBV5-1 | CASSLELGAGPGGTQYF | TGCGCCAGCAGCTTGGAGTTGGGAGCGGGGCCTGGGGGGACCCAGTACTTC
TRBJ1-5 | few | - | TRBV4-1 | CASSQDLGAGNQPQHF | TGCGCCAGCAGCCAAGATCTTGGGGCAGGCAATCAGCCCCAGCATTTT
TRBJ2-3 | - | - | TRBV4-1 | CASSREADTQYF | TGCGCCAGCAGCCGGGAGGCAGATACGCAGTATTTT
TRBJ2-3 | - | - | TRBV19 | CASSGTGTNTDTQYF | TGTGCCAGTAGTGGAACCGGGACAAACACAGATACGCAGTATTTT
TRBJ2-7 | - | TRBD2 | TRBV9 | CASSPSLAASYEQYF | TGTGCCAGCAGCCCCAGTCTAGCGGCCTCCTACGAGCAGTACTTC
TRBJ2-1 | - | - | TRBV5-1 | CASSLAGFSGSSYNEQFF | TGCGCCAGCAGCTTGGCCGGGTTTAGCGGAAGCTCCTACAATGAGCAGTTCTTC
TRBJ1-5 | - | - | TRBV29-1 | CSVSPGGNQPQHF | TGCAGCGTTTCGCCCGGGGGCAATCAGCCCCAGCATTTT
TRBJ1-2 | - | - | TRBV27 | CASSLSKDFGYTF | TGTGCCAGCAGTTTATCGAAGGACTTCGGCTACACCTTC
TRBJ1-4 | - | TRBD1 | TRBV5-1 | CASTWDSRNEKLFF | TGCGCCAGCACCTGGGACAGCCGAAATGAAAAACTGTTTTTT
TRBJ2-2 | few | TRBD1 | TRBV5-1 | CASTGQGANTGELFF | TGCGCCAGCACCGGACAGGGGGCAAACACCGGGGAGCTGTTTTTT
TRBJ1-1 | - | TRBD1 | TRBV5-3 | CARSLAMAGTGGVGTEAFF | TGTGCCAGAAGCTTGGCCATGGCCGGGACAGGGGGTGTAGGCACTGAAGCTTTCTTT
TRBJ2-3 | - | TRBD2 | TRBV9 | CASSVSGGGPTDTQYF | TGTGCCAGCAGCGTTTCCGGCGGGGGTCCCACAGATACGCAGTATTTT
TRBJ2-2 | - | - | TRBV7-9 | CASSLGQTLTGELFF | TGTGCCAGCAGCTTGGGGCAGACCCTCACCGGGGAGCTGTTTTTT
TRBJ2-7 | - | - | TRBV18 | CASSLPGGPGGEQYF | TGTGCCAGCTCACTACCGGGCGGGCCTGGCGGCGAGCAGTACTTC
TRBJ1-2 | - | TRBD1 | TRBV29-1 | CSIRDSSFGYTF | TGCAGCATTCGGGACAGCTCCTTCGGCTACACCTTC
TRBJ1-5 | - | TRBD1 | TRBV7-9 | CASSLKGAGNQPQHF | TGTGCCAGCAGCTTGAAGGGGGCAGGAAATCAGCCCCAGCATTTT
TRBJ2-3 | - | TRBD2 | TRBV9 | CASSVRGTSGITDTQYF | TGTGCCAGCAGCGTAAGAGGGACTAGCGGGATCACAGATACGCAGTATTTT
TRBJ1-1 | once | - | TRBV5-1 | CASSLRPGTEAFF | TGCGCCAGCAGCTTGAGACCGGGGACTGAAGCTTTCTTT
TRBJ2-7 | - | - | TRBV23-1 | CASTQLVVGAKLLYEQYF | TGCGCCAGCACCCAACTCGTGGTGGGAGCTAAGTTATTGTACGAGCAGTACTTC
TRBJ1-4 | once | TRBD1 | TRBV7-2 | CASSVARGLKEKLFF | TGTGCCAGCAGCGTGGCCAGGGGGCTAAAGGAAAAACTGTTTTTT
TRBJ2-1 | few | - | TRBV5-1 | CASSGQNNEQFF | TGCGCCAGCAGCGGGCAAAATAATGAGCAGTTCTTC
TRBJ2-5 | - | - | TRBV20-1 | CSASPQYF | TGCAGTGCGTCTCCCCAGTACTTC
TRBJ1-2 | - | TRBD1 | TRBV15 | CATSRGTGEALRGYTF | TGTGCCACCAGCAGGGGGACAGGAGAAGCTTTGAGGGGCTACACCTTC
TRBJ1-2 | once | TRBD1 | TRBV6-5 | CASSYGTGPGYGYTF | TGTGCCAGCAGTTACGGGACAGGGCCCGGCTATGGCTACACCTTC
TRBJ1-3 | - | - | TRBV6-5 | CASSWGGFYSGNTIYF | TGTGCCAGCAGTTGGGGGGGGTTTTACTCTGGAAACACCATATACTTT
TRBJ2-5 | - | - | TRBV29-1 | CSGSEETQYF | TGCAGCGGGAGTGAAGAGACCCAGTACTTC
TRBJ2-7 | - | TRBD2 | TRBV7-3 | CASSLTLADPRHEQYF | TGTGCCAGCAGCTTAACCCTAGCGGACCCGCGGCACGAGCAGTACTTC
TRBJ2-3 | - | TRBD1 | TRBV28 | CASSLRTGYTDTQYF | TGTGCCAGCAGTTTACGGACAGGATACACAGATACGCAGTATTTT
TRBJ2-3 | - | TRBD1 | TRBV7-9 | CATSPGQSTDTQYF | TGTGCCACTTCTCCGGGACAGAGCACAGATACGCAGTATTTT
TRBJ2-7 | - | - | TRBV5-1 | CASSLGSSYEQYF | TGCGCCAGCAGCCTGGGGAGCTCCTACGAGCAGTACTTC
TRBJ2-2 | few | - | TRBV7-2 | CASPPREDGPSGELFF | TGTGCCAGCCCTCCCAGGGAAGATGGGCCCAGCGGGGAGCTGTTTTTT
TRBJ2-5 | - | - | TRBV7-9 | CASSFRGGVETQYF | TGTGCCAGCAGCTTCAGGGGAGGGGTAGAGACCCAGTACTTC
TRBJ2-3 | - | TRBD2 | TRBV6-4 | CASSGSGSTDTQYF | TGTGCCAGCAGTGGTAGCGGGAGCACAGATACGCAGTATTTT
TRBJ1-1 | few | TRBD1 | TRBV28 | CASSPGTGRLRAFF | TGTGCCAGCAGTCCCGGGACAGGGAGGTTACGAGCTTTCTTT
TRBJ2-7 | - | - | TRBV6-1 | CASTTGNSYEQYF | TGTGCCAGCACAACAGGGAACTCCTACGAGCAGTACTTC
TRBJ2-7 | - | TRBD2 | TRBV7-9 | CASSLALRTSGSEDEQYF | TGTGCCAGCAGCCTCGCCTTGAGGACTAGCGGGAGTGAGGACGAGCAGTACTTC
TRBJ2-5 | - | TRBD1 | TRBV6-1 | CASSPTSGQISAQYF | TGTGCCAGCAGCCCCACCTCGGGACAGATTTCGGCCCAGTACTTC
TRBJ2-7 | - | TRBD1 | TRBV4-1 | CASSSRQGGIDEQYF | TGCGCCAGCAGCTCCCGACAGGGGGGTATAGACGAGCAGTACTTC
TRBJ2-7 | - | - | TRBV20-1 | CSATGSYEQYF | TGCAGTGCTACCGGGTCCTACGAGCAGTACTTC
TRBJ1-5 | - | TRBD1 | TRBV2 | CASSGTGGGQPQHF | TGTGCCAGCAGCGGGACAGGGGGAGGGCAGCCCCAGCATTTT